The 14 T cell receptor beta chains listed next were all sequenced from one sample in a study of T cells in Graves' hyperthyroidism and ophthalmopathy. There were TCR beta CDR3 regions amplified from RNA transcripts. Initially, a first-round RT-PCR of the TCR CDR3 employed the HTBI primer set. TCRdb called the multiplex PCR reads again in MiXCR, with one record for every CDR3 protein. The sample has some 92,000 distinct CDR3 sequences; roughly 40% are singletons. The sequenced sample consisted of peripheral blood or thyroid tissue (not recorded which). The source is a young woman with Graves' hyperthyroidism.

V gene TRBV28 combines with J gene TRBJ2-7, with D maybe TRBD2 (5 bases). Germline V CDR1 and CDR2: MDHEN, SYDVKM. The CDR3 spans 15 residues. V was cut by 3 bases and J by 1 base, with 13 bases left in between. CDR3 sequence: CASSLVGLSSYEQYF. CDR3 sequence (DNA): TGTGCCAGCAGTTTGGTAGGACTCTCTTCCTACGAGCAGTACTTC.

There are a few counts of this clonotype. This rearrangement joins TRBV5-1 to TRBJ2-3; the D is unclear. V lost 4 bases to trimming and J lost 6 bases, with 21 bases between them. The CDR3 sequence is 16 residues long. CDR1 and CDR2 from the germline V gene are SGHRS and YFSETQ. CDR3 bases: TGCGCCAGCAGCCTGCTAGTGGGCCCGTCGGTGGATACGCAGTATTTT. It is translated as CASSLLVGPSVDTQYF. Full variable domain (missing parts from reference TRBV5-1 and TRBJ2-3): KAGVTQTPRYLIKTRGQQVTLSCSPISGHRSVSWYQQTPGQGLQFLFEYFSETQRNKGNFPGRFSGRQFSNSRSEMNVSTLELGDSALYLCASSLLVGPSVDTQYFGPGTRLTVL.

The chain links TRBV2 to TRBJ2-7, with TRBD2 matching 9 bases. Per germline, CDR1 SNHLY and CDR2 FYNNEI. The CDR3 length is 15 residues. Trimming at V came to 7 bases and at J to 2 bases, leaving 9 bases not matched to a gene. CDR3 loop: CASNPQTSGTYEQYF. CDR3 sequence (DNA): TGTGCCAGCAACCCTCAGACTAGCGGCACCTACGAGCAGTACTTC.

This clonotype was seen just once. The V and J genes are TRBV5-1 and TRBJ1-5, with D unclear. Trimming took off 4 bases at V and 7 bases at J, with 24 bases between the two ends. Looked up from germline, CDR1 is SGHRS and CDR2 is YFSETQ. The CDR3 runs 17 residues. The CDR3 protein is CASSPNAGEGYEQPQHF. CDR3 nucleotide sequence: TGCGCCAGCAGCCCCAACGCGGGAGAGGGCTACGAGCAGCCCCAGCATTTT.

Note on this clonotype: One end of the junction is discordant with germline, which a read error may explain. The chain links TRBV6-5 to TRBJ2-7; D is uncertain. The germline CDR1 and CDR2 sequences are MNHEY and SVGAGI. The CDR3 has 15 amino acids. CDR3 coding DNA: TGCGCCAGCAGTCACTCGGTCATTGGGGCCTACGAGCAGTACTTC. It yields the protein CASSHSVIGAYEQYF.

This clonotype was detected ten times or more. The J gene is TRBJ2-2, the V gene TRBV5-5, with D unclear. Per the germline V gene, CDR1 is SGHKS and CDR2 is YYEKEE (reference sequence). This CDR3 region has 16 residues. V gave up 2 bases and J gave up 5 bases, with 16 bases separating them. CDR3: CASSFELYWVTGELFF. The DNA for the CDR3 is TGTGCCAGCAGCTTTGAGTTGTATTGGGTAACCGGGGAGCTGTTTTTT.

In regard to this clonotype: At one end, the junction sequence differs from germline, possibly due to a read error. The chain combines TRBV19 with TRBJ1-4; D gene unclear. The CDR3 sequence is 13 residues long. Per the germline V gene, CDR1 is LNHDA and CDR2 is SQIVND (reference sequence). This chain's CDR3 is CTTSRGGVEKLFF. CDR3 nucleotide sequence: TGTACCACCTCCCGTGGAGGCGTGGAAAAACTGTTCTTT.

The chain links TRBV19 to TRBJ1-5; a weak D match, TRBD1 (5 bases). The CDR3 runs 14 residues. Germline V CDR1 and CDR2: LNHDA, SQIVND (reference sequence). The V end was cut by 3 bases, the J end by 1 base, with 7 bases between. The CDR3 sequence: CASSIGGSNQPQHF. The CDR3 coding sequence is TGTGCCAGTAGTATCGGGGGAAGCAATCAGCCCCAGCATTTT. Full variable domain (rest looked up from reference TRBV19 and TRBJ1-5): DGGITQSPKYLFRKEGQNVTLSCEQNLNHDAMYWYRQDPGQGLRLIYYSQIVNDFQKGDIAEGYSVSREKKESFPLTVTSAQKNPTAFYLCASSIGGSNQPQHFGDGTRLSIL.

This clonotype was recorded once. The V and J genes are TRBV25-1 and TRBJ1-1, with a weak D call TRBD1 (5 bases). In germline, CDR1 is MGHDK, CDR2 SYGVNS. The ends were cut back, 3 bases at V and 5 bases at J, with 10 bases in the middle. This CDR3 is built from 13 residues. In DNA form, the CDR3 reads TGTGCCAGCAGTGAGGGGGGATGGACTGAAGCTTTCTTT. This codes for CASSEGGWTEAFF.

This chain connects TRBV28 to TRBJ1-2, with a tentative D call TRBD1 (5 bases). The CDR3 totals 16 residues. Looked up from germline, CDR1 is MDHEN and CDR2 is SYDVKM. V was trimmed by 3 bases and J by 4 bases, leaving 18 bases between them. The CDR3 DNA follows: TGTGCCAGCAGTTTTATTTTCGCTGGAGGGACCTATGGCTACACCTTC. Its translation is CASSFIFAGGTYGYTF.

This clonotype was picked up a small number of times. The chain uses TRBV5-1 and TRBJ2-6; D gene uncertain. Germline CDR1 reads SGHRS; CDR2 reads YFSETQ. V lost 5 bases and J lost 4, with 10 bases in between. The CDR3 has 14 amino acids. DNA for the CDR3: TGCGCCAGCAGAAACCCAGAAGGGGCCAACGTCCTGACTTTC. It specifies CASRNPEGANVLTF.

This clonotype was seen ten or more times. This rearrangement joins TRBV9 to TRBJ2-5; D call uncertain. The CDR3 is 13 amino acids. Trimming took off 4 bases at V and 2 bases at J, with 9 bases between the two ends. Germline assignment: CDR1 SGDLS and CDR2 YYNGEE. The CDR3 spells CASSPVEQETQYF. Written as DNA, the CDR3 is TGTGCCAGCAGCCCCGTGGAACAAGAGACCCAGTACTTC. Looking up the rest from reference TRBV9 and TRBJ2-5 gives the full variable domain: DSGVTQTPKHLITATGQRVTLRCSPRSGDLSVYWYQQSLDQGLQFLIQYYNGEERAKGNILERFSAQQFPDLHSELNLSSLELGDSALYFCASSPVEQETQYFGPGTRLLVL.

This clonotype was detected only once. This chain joins TRBV7-9 and TRBJ2-6, with D perhaps given as TRBD1 or TRBD2 (5 bases each). Germline V gene data show CDR1 as SEHNR and CDR2 as FQNEAQ (reference sequence). The CDR3 sequence is 18 residues long. The V end lost 5 bases, the J end lost 2 bases, and 19 bases lay between the germline ends. The CDR3 sequence: CASSQVRDLNTGANVLTF. Here the CDR3 DNA reads TGTGCCAGCAGCCAAGTAAGGGACCTGAACACTGGGGCCAACGTCCTGACTTTC.

The sample holds many counts of this clonotype. This sequence joins TRBV15 and TRBJ2-5; D unresolved. Germline-derived CDR1 and CDR2 are LNHNV and YYDKDF (reference sequence). The CDR3 is made up of 14 amino acids. V lost 0 bases and J lost 4, with 9 bases in between. The CDR3 loop is CATSRDLSSETQYF. The DNA of the CDR3 is TGTGCCACCAGCAGAGATTTGTCGTCAGAGACCCAGTACTTC.